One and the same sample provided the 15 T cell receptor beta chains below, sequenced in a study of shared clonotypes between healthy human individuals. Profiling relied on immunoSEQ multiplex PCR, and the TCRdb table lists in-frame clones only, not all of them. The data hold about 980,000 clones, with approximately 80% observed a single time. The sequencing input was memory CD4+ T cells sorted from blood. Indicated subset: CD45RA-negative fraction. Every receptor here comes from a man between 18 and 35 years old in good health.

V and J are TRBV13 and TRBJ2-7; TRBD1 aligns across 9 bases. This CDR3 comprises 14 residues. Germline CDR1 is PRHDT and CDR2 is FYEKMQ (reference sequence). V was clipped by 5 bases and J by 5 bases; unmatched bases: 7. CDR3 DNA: TGTGCCAGCAGCACACAGGGGGCGCGTGACGAGCAGTACTTC. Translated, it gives CASSTQGARDEQYF.

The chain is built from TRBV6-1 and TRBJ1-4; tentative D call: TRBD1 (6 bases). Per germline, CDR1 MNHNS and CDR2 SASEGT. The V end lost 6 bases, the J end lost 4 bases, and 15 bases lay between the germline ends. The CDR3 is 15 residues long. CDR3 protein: CASRETGGGNEKLFF. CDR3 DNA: TGTGCCAGCAGGGAGACGGGGGGCGGTAATGAAAAACTGTTTTTT.

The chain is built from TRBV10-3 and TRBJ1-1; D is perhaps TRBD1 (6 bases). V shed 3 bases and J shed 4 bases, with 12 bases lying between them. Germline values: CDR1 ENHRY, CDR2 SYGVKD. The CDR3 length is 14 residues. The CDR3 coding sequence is TGTGCCATCAGTGATCAGGGGCAGCTCACTGAAGCTTTCTTT. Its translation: CAISDQGQLTEAFF.

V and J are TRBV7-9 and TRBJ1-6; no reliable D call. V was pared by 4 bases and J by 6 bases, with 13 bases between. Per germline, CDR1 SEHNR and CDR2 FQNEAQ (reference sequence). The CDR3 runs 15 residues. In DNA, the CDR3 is TGTGCCAGCAGCTCTCTCGACGGCCTTAATTCACCCCTCCACTTT. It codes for CASSSLDGLNSPLHF.

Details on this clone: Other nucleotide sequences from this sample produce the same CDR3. The DNA of the CDR3 is TGTGCCTGGAGTGTATCCTCTACTAATGAAAAACTGTTTTTT. This codes for CAWSVSSTNEKLFF. The chain uses TRBV30 and TRBJ1-4, with D uncertain. The CDR3 consists of 14 residues. Germline CDR1 is GTSNPN and CDR2 is SVGIG (reference sequence). Trimming left V 0 bases short and J 2 bases short, with 7 bases between.

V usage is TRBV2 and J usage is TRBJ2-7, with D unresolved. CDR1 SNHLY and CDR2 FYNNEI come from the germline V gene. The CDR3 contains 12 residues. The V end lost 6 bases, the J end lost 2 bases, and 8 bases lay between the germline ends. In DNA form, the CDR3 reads TGTGCCAGCAGAGACAACGCCTACGAGCAGTACTTC. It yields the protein CASRDNAYEQYF. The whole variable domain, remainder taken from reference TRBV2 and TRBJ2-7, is EPEVTQTPSHQVTQMGQEVILRCVPISNHLYFYWYRQILGQKVEFLVSFYNNEISEKSEIFDDQFSVERPDGSNFTLKIRSTKLEDSAMYFCASRDNAYEQYFGPGTRLTVT.

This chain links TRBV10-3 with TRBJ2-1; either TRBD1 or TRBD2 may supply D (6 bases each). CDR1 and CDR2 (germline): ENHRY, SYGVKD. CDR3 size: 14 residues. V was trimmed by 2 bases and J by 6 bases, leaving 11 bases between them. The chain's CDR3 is CAISEGGQVNEQFF. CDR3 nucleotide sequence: TGTGCCATCAGTGAGGGGGGGCAGGTCAATGAGCAGTTCTTC.

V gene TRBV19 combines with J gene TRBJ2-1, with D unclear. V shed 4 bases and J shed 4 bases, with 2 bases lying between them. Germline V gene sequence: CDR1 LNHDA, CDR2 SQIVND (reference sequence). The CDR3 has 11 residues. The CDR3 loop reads CASSRYNEQFF. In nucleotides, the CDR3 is TGTGCCAGTAGTAGGTACAATGAGCAGTTCTTC.

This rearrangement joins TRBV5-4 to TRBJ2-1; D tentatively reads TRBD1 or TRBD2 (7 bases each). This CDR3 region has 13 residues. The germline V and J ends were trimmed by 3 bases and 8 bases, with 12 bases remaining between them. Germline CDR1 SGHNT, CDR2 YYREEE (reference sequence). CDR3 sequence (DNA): TGTGCCAGCAGCTGGGGAGGGGGCGATGAGCAGTTCTTC. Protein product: CASSWGGGDEQFF.

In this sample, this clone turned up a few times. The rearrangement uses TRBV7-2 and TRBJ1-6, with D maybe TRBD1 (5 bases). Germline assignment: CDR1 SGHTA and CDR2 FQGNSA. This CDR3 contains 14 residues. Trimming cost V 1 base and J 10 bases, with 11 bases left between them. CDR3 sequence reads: CASSLESGRSPLHF. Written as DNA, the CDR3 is TGTGCCAGCAGCTTAGAGTCAGGGAGATCACCCCTCCACTTT.

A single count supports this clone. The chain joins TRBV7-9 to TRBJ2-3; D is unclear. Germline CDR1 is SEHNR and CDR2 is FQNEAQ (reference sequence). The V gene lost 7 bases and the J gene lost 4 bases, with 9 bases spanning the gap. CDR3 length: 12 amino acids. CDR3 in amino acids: CASNKGPDTQYF. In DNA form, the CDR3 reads TGTGCCAGCAACAAGGGTCCAGATACGCAGTATTTT.

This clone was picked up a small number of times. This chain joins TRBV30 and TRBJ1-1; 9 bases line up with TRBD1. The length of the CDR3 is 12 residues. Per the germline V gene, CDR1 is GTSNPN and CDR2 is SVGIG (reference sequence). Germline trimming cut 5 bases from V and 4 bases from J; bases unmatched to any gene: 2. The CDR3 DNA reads TGTGCCTGGGAGACAGGGGGCACTGAAGCTTTCTTT. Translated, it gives CAWETGGTEAFF. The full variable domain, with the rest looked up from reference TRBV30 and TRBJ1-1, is SQTIHQWPATLVQPVGSPLSLECTVEGTSNPNLYWYRQAAGRGLQLLFYSVGIGQISSEVPQNLSASRPQDRQFILSSKKLLLSDSGFYLCAWETGGTEAFFGQGTRLTVV.

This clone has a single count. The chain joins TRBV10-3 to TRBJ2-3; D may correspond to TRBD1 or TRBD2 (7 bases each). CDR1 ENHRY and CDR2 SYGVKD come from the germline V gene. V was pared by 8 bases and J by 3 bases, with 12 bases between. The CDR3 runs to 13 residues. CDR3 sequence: CAIAGGETDTQYF. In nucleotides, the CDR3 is TGTGCCATCGCAGGGGGGGAAACAGATACGCAGTATTTT.

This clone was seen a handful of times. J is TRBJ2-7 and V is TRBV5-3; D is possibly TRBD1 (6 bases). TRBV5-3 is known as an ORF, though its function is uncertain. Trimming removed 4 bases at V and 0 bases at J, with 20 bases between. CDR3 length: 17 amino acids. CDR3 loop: CARSLSVGTSFSYEQYF. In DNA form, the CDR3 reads TGTGCCAGAAGCCTTAGTGTCGGGACATCTTTCTCCTACGAGCAGTACTTC.

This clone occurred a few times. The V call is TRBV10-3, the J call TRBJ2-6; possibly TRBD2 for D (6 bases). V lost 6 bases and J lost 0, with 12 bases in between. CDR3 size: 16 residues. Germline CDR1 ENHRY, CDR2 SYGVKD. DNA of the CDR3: TGTGCCATCAGCCGGGACTTGATCTCTGGGGCCAACGTCCTGACTTTC. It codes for CAISRDLISGANVLTF.